Described below is a single T cell receptor (beta chain) sequence and its context. Its target is unknown. The sample originates from a study of cytomegalovirus exposure and HLA in healthy donors. Overall study results and limits: Associated with cytomegalovirus, according to the listing, were around 160 TCR beta chains. The study carried out a later analysis of TCR beta sequences. It associated 16,951 of them with specific HLA alleles at a false discovery rate of 0.05. Links to common viral pathogens appeared, in a later analysis, for several of the most significant clusters. Later, TCR association rates were found to vary by HLA locus, highest for DRB1 and lowest for HLA-C.

Use of 60 Vbeta and 13 Jbeta primers characterized the PCR. Sequenced by immunoSEQ multiplex PCR; TCRdb stores in-frame clones only, minus some. The sample records 150,000 to 200,000 clones, 80% to 85% being singletons. The receptor's source is a woman between 35 and 50 years old in good health and CMV-seronegative. Sequencing input: PBMCs.

This chain's CDR3 is CASSQDTVRSTDTQYF. In nucleotides, the CDR3 is TGCGCCAGCAGCCAAGATACAGTCAGGAGCACAGATACGCAGTATTTT. The rearrangement links TRBV4-3 to TRBJ2-3; D remains ambiguous. Germline V CDR1 and CDR2: LGHNA, YSLEER. CDR3 size: 16 residues. The V end lost 0 bases, the J end lost 0 bases, and 10 bases lay between the germline ends.